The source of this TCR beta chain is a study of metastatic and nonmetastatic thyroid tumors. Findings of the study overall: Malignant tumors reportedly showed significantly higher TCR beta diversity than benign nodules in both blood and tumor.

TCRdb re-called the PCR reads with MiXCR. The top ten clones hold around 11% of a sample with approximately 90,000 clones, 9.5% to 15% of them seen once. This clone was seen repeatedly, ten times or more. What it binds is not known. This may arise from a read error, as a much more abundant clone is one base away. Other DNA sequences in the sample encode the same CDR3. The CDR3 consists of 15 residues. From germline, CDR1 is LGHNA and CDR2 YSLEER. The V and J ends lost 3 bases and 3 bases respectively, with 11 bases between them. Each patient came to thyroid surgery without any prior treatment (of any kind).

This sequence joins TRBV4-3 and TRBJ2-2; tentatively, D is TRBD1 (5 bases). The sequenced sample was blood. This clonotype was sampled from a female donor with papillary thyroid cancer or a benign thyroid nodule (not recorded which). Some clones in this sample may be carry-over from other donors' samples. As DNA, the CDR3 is TGCGCCAGCAGCCAGGTCGACAGCGACACCGGGGAGCTGTTTTTT. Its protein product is CASSQVDSDTGELFF.